The rows below give T cell receptor beta chains drawn from one sample of a study of blood T cell repertoires in COVID-19. Assay: immunoSEQ multiplex PCR; the TCRdb copy retains only in-frame clones and omits some. The sample includes just under 300,000 clones, around nine tenths of them seen just once. The specimen sequenced was peripheral blood. These receptors were collected from a man aged 70 or older with acute or convalescent COVID-19. CDR3s include the opening cysteine and the closing phenylalanine or tryptophan. The D gene is left open where the match is weak. Rows give clone size only sometimes, using once, few, many, or a class for an expanded clone.

V gene: TRBV4-3
D gene: .
clone size: .
J gene: TRBJ2-7
CDR3 protein: CASSRDGAYEQYF
CDR3 DNA: TGCGCCAGCAGCCGCGACGGAGCCTACGAGCAGTACTTC

V gene: TRBV28
D gene: TRBD2
clone size: once
J gene: TRBJ2-3
CDR3 protein: CASRTTGTSGSRNTQYF
CDR3 DNA: TGTGCCAGCAGAACTACCGGGACTAGCGGGAGCCGGAATACGCAGTATTTT

V gene: TRBV11-2
D gene: TRBD1
clone size: .
J gene: TRBJ2-1
CDR3 protein: CASSPGQGTHNEQFF
CDR3 DNA: TGTGCCAGCAGCCCGGGACAGGGGACCCACAATGAGCAGTTCTTC

V gene: TRBV6-5
D gene: .
clone size: .
J gene: TRBJ2-5
CDR3 protein: CASSYGGGLETQYF
CDR3 DNA: TGTGCCAGCAGTTACGGGGGAGGTTTAGAGACCCAGTACTTC

V gene: TRBV2
D gene: TRBD1
clone size: .
J gene: TRBJ2-7
CDR3 protein: CASSEQGAQYF
CDR3 DNA: TGTGCCAGCAGTGAACAGGGGGCACAGTACTTC

V gene: TRBV6-5
D gene: .
clone size: .
J gene: TRBJ2-2
CDR3 protein: CASSYGSGITGELFF
CDR3 DNA: TGTGCCAGCAGTTACGGCTCAGGGATTACCGGGGAGCTGTTTTTT

V gene: TRBV9
D gene: .
clone size: .
J gene: TRBJ1-4
CDR3 protein: CASSVSGGYLEKLFF
CDR3 DNA: TGTGCCAGCAGCGTTAGCGGGGGGTATTTGGAAAAACTGTTTTTT

V gene: TRBV14
D gene: .
clone size: .
J gene: TRBJ1-4
CDR3 protein: CASSLRGVNEKLFF
CDR3 DNA: TGTGCCAGCAGCCTCAGAGGAGTTAATGAAAAACTGTTTTTT

V gene: TRBV7-9
D gene: TRBD2
clone size: .
J gene: TRBJ2-2
CDR3 protein: CASSGLAGDNGELFF
CDR3 DNA: TGTGCCAGCAGCGGACTAGCGGGAGATAACGGGGAGCTGTTTTTT

V gene: TRBV18
D gene: .
clone size: .
J gene: TRBJ1-5
CDR3 protein: CASSGEYQPQHF
CDR3 DNA: TGTGCCAGCTCCGGGGAATATCAGCCCCAGCATTTT

V gene: TRBV5-6
D gene: .
clone size: .
J gene: TRBJ1-5
CDR3 protein: CASSLRGQPQHF
CDR3 DNA: TGTGCCAGCAGCTTAAGGGGTCAGCCCCAGCATTTT

V gene: TRBV9
D gene: .
clone size: once
J gene: TRBJ1-5
CDR3 protein: CASSVACRGRFQPQHF
CDR3 DNA: TGTGCCAGCAGCGTAGCTTGCAGGGGAAGGTTTCAGCCCCAGCATTTT

V gene: TRBV5-4
D gene: .
clone size: .
J gene: TRBJ1-5
CDR3 protein: CASSLGGRGNQPQHF
CDR3 DNA: TGTGCCAGCAGCTTGGGGGGGCGAGGCAATCAGCCCCAGCATTTT

V gene: TRBV7-2
D gene: .
clone size: .
J gene: TRBJ1-1
CDR3 protein: CASSLTDMNTEAFF
CDR3 DNA: TGTGCCAGCAGCTTGACGGACATGAACACTGAAGCTTTCTTT

V gene: TRBV9
D gene: .
clone size: .
J gene: TRBJ1-1
CDR3 protein: CASNPGDVGGTEAFF
CDR3 DNA: TGTGCCAGCAACCCCGGGGACGTGGGGGGAACTGAAGCTTTCTTT

V gene: TRBV16
D gene: TRBD2
clone size: .
J gene: TRBJ2-2
CDR3 protein: CASSHRGLAGTGELFF
CDR3 DNA: TGTGCCAGCAGCCACCGCGGACTAGCGGGAACCGGGGAGCTGTTTTTT

V gene: TRBV18
D gene: .
clone size: .
J gene: TRBJ2-3
CDR3 protein: CASSPTSGTDTQYF
CDR3 DNA: TGTGCCAGCTCACCGACTAGTGGGACAGATACGCAGTATTTT

V gene: TRBV5-1
D gene: TRBD2
clone size: once
J gene: TRBJ2-5
CDR3 protein: CASSLLGEGETQYF
CDR3 DNA: TGCGCCAGCAGCTTATTGGGGGAGGGAGAGACCCAGTACTTC

V gene: TRBV19
D gene: .
clone size: .
J gene: TRBJ2-3
CDR3 protein: CASTLGTGRYTQYF
CDR3 DNA: TGTGCCAGTACCTTGGGAACAGGGAGATATACGCAGTATTTT

V gene: TRBV5-1
D gene: .
clone size: .
J gene: TRBJ2-1
CDR3 protein: CASTKGLAYNEQFF
CDR3 DNA: TGCGCCAGCACCAAAGGGCTAGCGTACAATGAGCAGTTCTTC

V gene: TRBV18
D gene: TRBD2
clone size: .
J gene: TRBJ2-5
CDR3 protein: CASSPLREGRETQYF
CDR3 DNA: TGTGCCAGCTCACCCCTACGGGAGGGCCGGGAGACCCAGTACTTC

V gene: TRBV12-3/TRBV12-4
D gene: .
clone size: .
J gene: TRBJ2-1
CDR3 protein: CASSSNRVGEQFF
CDR3 DNA: TGTGCCAGCAGTTCGAACAGGGTTGGTGAGCAGTTCTTC

V gene: TRBV3-1/TRBV3-2
D gene: .
clone size: .
J gene: TRBJ2-7
CDR3 protein: CASSQNRGAEQYF
CDR3 DNA: TGTGCCAGCAGCCAAAACCGGGGGGCCGAGCAGTACTTC

V gene: TRBV2
D gene: .
clone size: .
J gene: TRBJ1-1
CDR3 protein: CASSELVNTEAFF
CDR3 DNA: TGTGCCAGCAGTGAACTCGTGAACACTGAAGCTTTCTTT

V gene: TRBV7-9
D gene: TRBD1
clone size: .
J gene: TRBJ2-3
CDR3 protein: CASSLTGGTDTQYF
CDR3 DNA: TGTGCCAGCAGCTTAACAGGGGGCACAGATACGCAGTATTTT

V gene: TRBV7-9
D gene: TRBD1
clone size: few
J gene: TRBJ1-3
CDR3 protein: CASSHTGVGNTIYF
CDR3 DNA: TGTGCCAGCAGCCACACAGGGGTTGGAAACACCATATATTTT

V gene: TRBV7-2
D gene: .
clone size: .
J gene: TRBJ2-2
CDR3 protein: CASSRRGELFF
CDR3 DNA: TGTGCCAGCAGCCGGAGAGGGGAGCTGTTTTTT

V gene: TRBV11-2
D gene: TRBD1
clone size: .
J gene: TRBJ2-7
CDR3 protein: CASSPQAGQGSYEQYF
CDR3 DNA: TGTGCCAGCAGCCCACAGGCGGGACAGGGCTCCTACGAGCAGTACTTC

V gene: TRBV7-9
D gene: TRBD1
clone size: .
J gene: TRBJ1-1
CDR3 protein: CASSLGKGTGVNTEAFF
CDR3 DNA: TGTGCCAGCAGCTTAGGAAAGGGGACAGGAGTTAACACTGAAGCTTTCTTT

V gene: TRBV7-2
D gene: .
clone size: .
J gene: TRBJ1-2
CDR3 protein: CASSQNRGTLYGYTF
CDR3 DNA: TGTGCCAGCAGCCAAAATCGAGGGACATTATATGGCTACACCTTC

V gene: TRBV30
D gene: .
clone size: .
J gene: TRBJ2-7
CDR3 protein: CAWSVGTNYEQYF
CDR3 DNA: TGTGCCTGGAGTGTGGGGACAAACTACGAGCAGTACTTC

V gene: TRBV6-5
D gene: TRBD1
clone size: .
J gene: TRBJ2-5
CDR3 protein: CASNPWTGGGETQYF
CDR3 DNA: TGTGCCAGCAATCCGTGGACAGGGGGCGGGGAGACCCAGTACTTC

V gene: TRBV18
D gene: .
clone size: .
J gene: TRBJ1-2
CDR3 protein: CASSRTVPNNYGYTF
CDR3 DNA: TGTGCCAGCTCACGGACAGTTCCCAATAACTATGGCTACACCTTC

V gene: TRBV5-4
D gene: .
clone size: .
J gene: TRBJ1-1
CDR3 protein: CASSLLDSEAFF
CDR3 DNA: TGTGCCAGCAGCCTCCTTGACTCTGAAGCTTTCTTT

V gene: TRBV18
D gene: .
clone size: .
J gene: TRBJ1-1
CDR3 protein: CASSEQYTENTEAFF
CDR3 DNA: TGTGCCAGCTCAGAGCAATACACAGAGAACACTGAAGCTTTCTTT

V gene: TRBV7-2
D gene: .
clone size: .
J gene: TRBJ2-2
CDR3 protein: CASSLSPGGELFF
CDR3 DNA: TGTGCCAGCAGCTTATCCCCCGGGGGGGAGCTGTTTTTT

V gene: TRBV28
D gene: TRBD2
clone size: .
J gene: TRBJ2-2
CDR3 protein: CASTDPGGKNTGELFF
CDR3 DNA: TGTGCCAGCACCGATCCGGGGGGGAAGAACACCGGGGAGCTGTTTTTT

V gene: TRBV3-1/TRBV3-2
D gene: TRBD1
clone size: few
J gene: TRBJ2-1
CDR3 protein: CASSQRTGLSSYNEQFF
CDR3 DNA: TGTGCCAGCAGCCAACGGACAGGGCTCAGCTCCTACAATGAGCAGTTCTTC

V gene: TRBV7-2
D gene: TRBD1
clone size: .
J gene: TRBJ1-6
CDR3 protein: CASSLVGQGGYNSPLHF
CDR3 DNA: TGTGCCAGCAGCTTAGTGGGACAGGGGGGTTATAATTCACCCCTCCACTTT

V gene: TRBV28
D gene: TRBD1
clone size: .
J gene: TRBJ2-5
CDR3 protein: CAIGTGGEETQYF
CDR3 DNA: TGTGCCATAGGGACAGGGGGCGAAGAGACCCAGTACTTC

V gene: TRBV5-1
D gene: TRBD1
clone size: .
J gene: TRBJ1-3
CDR3 protein: CASSQGQSNTIYF
CDR3 DNA: TGCGCCAGCAGCCAGGGACAGTCGAACACCATATATTTT

V gene: TRBV5-5
D gene: TRBD2
clone size: .
J gene: TRBJ2-3
CDR3 protein: CASSWSGTSGSTQYF
CDR3 DNA: TGTGCCAGCAGCTGGAGCGGGACTAGCGGGAGTACGCAGTATTTT

V gene: TRBV6-4
D gene: .
clone size: .
J gene: TRBJ2-3
CDR3 protein: CASSDWQGNLVSTDTQYF
CDR3 DNA: TGTGCCAGCAGTGACTGGCAGGGCAATCTTGTCAGCACAGATACGCAGTATTTT

V gene: TRBV4-3
D gene: .
clone size: .
J gene: TRBJ2-1
CDR3 protein: CASGNPGLSSYNEQFF
CDR3 DNA: TGCGCCAGCGGAAACCCTGGACTGAGCTCCTACAATGAGCAGTTCTTC

V gene: TRBV20-1
D gene: .
clone size: few
J gene: TRBJ1-3
CDR3 protein: CSAESGNTIYF
CDR3 DNA: TGCAGTGCTGAGTCTGGAAACACCATATATTTT

V gene: TRBV9
D gene: TRBD2
clone size: once
J gene: TRBJ2-5
CDR3 protein: CASSVQLAGAQETQYF
CDR3 DNA: TGTGCCAGCAGCGTACAGTTAGCGGGAGCCCAAGAGACCCAGTACTTC

V gene: TRBV2
D gene: TRBD1
clone size: .
J gene: TRBJ1-6
CDR3 protein: CASSGDRVESSPLHF
CDR3 DNA: TGTGCCAGCAGTGGGGACAGGGTTGAGAGTTCACCCCTCCACTTT

V gene: TRBV10-2
D gene: .
clone size: .
J gene: TRBJ2-5
CDR3 protein: CASSENSGSGETQYF
CDR3 DNA: TGCGCCAGCAGTGAGAATAGTGGGAGTGGAGAGACCCAGTACTTC

V gene: TRBV5-1
D gene: .
clone size: once
J gene: TRBJ1-1
CDR3 protein: CASSLGQWGTEAFF
CDR3 DNA: TGCGCCAGCAGCTTAGGACAGTGGGGGACTGAAGCTTTCTTT

V gene: TRBV5-5
D gene: .
clone size: .
J gene: TRBJ1-1
CDR3 protein: CASSLGQGLYEAFF
CDR3 DNA: TGTGCCAGCAGCCTGGGTCAGGGGCTTTATGAAGCTTTCTTT

V gene: TRBV29-1
D gene: .
clone size: .
J gene: TRBJ2-2
CDR3 protein: CSARGNTGELFF
CDR3 DNA: TGCAGCGCAAGGGGGAACACCGGGGAGCTGTTTTTT

V gene: TRBV6-1
D gene: .
clone size: .
J gene: TRBJ2-1
CDR3 protein: CASSDGRGLFYNEQFF
CDR3 DNA: TGTGCCAGCAGTGACGGAAGGGGGTTGTTCTACAATGAGCAGTTCTTC

V gene: TRBV2
D gene: .
clone size: .
J gene: TRBJ2-7
CDR3 protein: CASTGRGLYEQYF
CDR3 DNA: TGTGCCAGCACTGGCAGGGGCTTATACGAGCAGTACTTC

V gene: TRBV27
D gene: .
clone size: .
J gene: TRBJ1-5
CDR3 protein: CASSLGLSGQPQHF
CDR3 DNA: TGTGCCAGCAGTTTGGGACTATCGGGACAGCCCCAGCATTTT

V gene: TRBV6-5
D gene: TRBD1
clone size: .
J gene: TRBJ2-7
CDR3 protein: CASSRDRDSEQYF
CDR3 DNA: TGTGCCAGCAGCAGGGACAGGGATAGCGAGCAGTACTTC

V gene: TRBV3-1/TRBV3-2
D gene: .
clone size: many
J gene: TRBJ2-1
CDR3 protein: CASSHLVGGANNEQFF
CDR3 DNA: TGTGCCAGCAGCCATCTAGTAGGAGGGGCGAACAATGAGCAGTTCTTC

V gene: TRBV28
D gene: .
clone size: .
J gene: TRBJ1-2
CDR3 protein: CASSLKAWGYTF
CDR3 DNA: TGTGCCAGCAGCTTGAAAGCGTGGGGCTACACCTTC